The subject of this entry is one T cell receptor (beta chain). TCR beta sequencing covered blood CD8+ and CD4+ T cells. Negative isolation yielded CD4+ and CD8+ T cells, and FACS enriched TEMRA cells. These data belong to a study of CD8 T cells in Susac syndrome. This CDR3 is 15 amino acids long. V lost 2 bases to trimming and J lost 2 bases, with 10 bases between them. Germline-derived CDR1 and CDR2 are SGHDN and FVKESK. With random hexamers, reverse transcription was performed on roughly 0.5 to 1 ug of RNA. Amplification of TCR beta CDR3 was carried out by immunoSEQ multiplex PCR, which covered 54 Vbeta and 13 Jbeta segments. A single record per CDR3 protein comes from TCRdb applying MiXCR to the immunoSEQ multiplex PCR reads. The data contain 200,000 to 250,000 distinct CDR3 sequences, about 94% of them singletons.

The rearrangement uses TRBV14 and TRBJ1-3, with D possibly matching TRBD1 (5 bases). This sequence originates from a human donor with multiple sclerosis. The specimen was CD8+ T cells from PBMCs. The CDR3 protein is CASSQYGDAGNTIYF. CDR3 bases: TGTGCCAGCAGCCAATACGGGGACGCTGGAAACACCATATATTTT.